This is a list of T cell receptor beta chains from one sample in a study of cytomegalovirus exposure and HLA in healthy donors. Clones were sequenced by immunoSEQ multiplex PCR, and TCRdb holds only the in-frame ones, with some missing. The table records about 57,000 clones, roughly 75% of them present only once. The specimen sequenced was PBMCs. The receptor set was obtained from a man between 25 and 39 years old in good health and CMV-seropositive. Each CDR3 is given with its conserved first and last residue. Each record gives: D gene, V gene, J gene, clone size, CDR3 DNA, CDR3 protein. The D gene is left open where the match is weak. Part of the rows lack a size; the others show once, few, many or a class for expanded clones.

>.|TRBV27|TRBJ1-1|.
TGTGCCAGCACCTTAGGGGCAAATAAAGACATGAACACTGAAGCTTTCTTT
CASTLGANKDMNTEAFF
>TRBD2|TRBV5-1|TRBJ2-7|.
TGCGCCAGCAGCTCCGGGACTAGCGGCTACGAGCAGTACTTC
CASSSGTSGYEQYF
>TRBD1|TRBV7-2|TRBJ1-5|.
TGTGCCAGCACGTGGACAGGGGCGGGCAATCAGCCCCAGCATTTT
CASTWTGAGNQPQHF
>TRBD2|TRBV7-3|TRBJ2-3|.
TGTGCCAGCAGCCGCGGGACTAGCGGGGGAGCTAGCACAGATACGCAGTATTTT
CASSRGTSGGASTDTQYF
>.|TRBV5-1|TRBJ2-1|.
TGCGCCAGCAGCTTGGAGCAGGTCTACAATGAGCAGTTCTTC
CASSLEQVYNEQFF
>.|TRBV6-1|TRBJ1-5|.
TGTGCCAGCAGTGACAGGGCGGTAGGTTTTCAGCCCCAGCATTTT
CASSDRAVGFQPQHF
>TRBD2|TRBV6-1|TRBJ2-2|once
TGTGCCAGCAGGACTAGCGTCGTACAGGACGGGGAGCTGTTTTTT
CASRTSVVQDGELFF
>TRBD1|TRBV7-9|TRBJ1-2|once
TGTGCCAGCAGCCAGGGGACAGGGGGTAACTATGGCTACACCTTC
CASSQGTGGNYGYTF
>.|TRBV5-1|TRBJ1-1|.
TGCGCCAGCAGCTTGATTCAGGAGGGCACTGAAGCTTTCTTT
CASSLIQEGTEAFF
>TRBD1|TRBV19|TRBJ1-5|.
TGTGCCAGTCATACAGGGGGTACTCAGCCCCAGCATTTT
CASHTGGTQPQHF
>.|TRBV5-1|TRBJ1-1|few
TGCGCCAGCAGCTTGGATACAGGGAACACTGAAGCTTTCTTT
CASSLDTGNTEAFF
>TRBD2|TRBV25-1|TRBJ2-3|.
TGTGCCAGCAGTAAATTAGCGGGGGGTGGGACAGATACGCAGTATTTT
CASSKLAGGGTDTQYF
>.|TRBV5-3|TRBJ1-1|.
TGTGCCAGAAGCCCGGGATGGGGGGGGAATCTCCATGGAGTGAACACTGAAGCTTTCTTT
CARSPGWGGNLHGVNTEAFF
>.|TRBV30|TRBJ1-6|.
TGTGCCTGGGTGGGGCCCGGACAGTCCGATAATTCACCCCTCCACTTT
CAWVGPGQSDNSPLHF
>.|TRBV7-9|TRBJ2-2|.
TGTGCCAGCAGCTTAGAATGGAGACAGACCAACACCGGGGAGCTGTTTTTT
CASSLEWRQTNTGELFF
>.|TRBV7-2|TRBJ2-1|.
TGTGCCAGCAGCTTTAACAATGAGCAGTTCTTC
CASSFNNEQFF
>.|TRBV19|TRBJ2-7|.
TGTGCCAGTAGTATTAATACAGTAGGCACCTACGAGCAGTACTTC
CASSINTVGTYEQYF
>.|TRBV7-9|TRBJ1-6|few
TGTGCCAGCAGCCCCTCTCGGGCACCCCTCCACTTT
CASSPSRAPLHF
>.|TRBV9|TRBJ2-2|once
TGTGCCAGCAGCTTTCGCGGGACAGACTTCACCGGGGAGCTGTTTTTT
CASSFRGTDFTGELFF
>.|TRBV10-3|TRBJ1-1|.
TGTGCCATCACTGAAGGGGGGGCGAACACTGAAGCTTTCTTT
CAITEGGANTEAFF
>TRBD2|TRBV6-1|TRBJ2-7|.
TGTGCCAGCAGTGAAGCTCCTAGCGGGGCCTACGAGCAGTACTTC
CASSEAPSGAYEQYF
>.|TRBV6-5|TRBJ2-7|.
TGTGCCAGCAGTTACCGGGACACAGCGCACTACGAGCAGTACTTC
CASSYRDTAHYEQYF
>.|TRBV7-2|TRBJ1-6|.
TGTGCCAGCACCTCCCATGGGGGGGCCCTCCACTTT
CASTSHGGALHF
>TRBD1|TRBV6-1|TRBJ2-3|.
TGTGCCAGCAGCGAACAGGGGGCGGGAGATACGCAGTATTTT
CASSEQGAGDTQYF
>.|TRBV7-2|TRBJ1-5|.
TGTGCCAGCAGCTTAGAGGGGATGACCCAGCATTTT
CASSLEGMTQHF
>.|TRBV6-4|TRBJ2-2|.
TGTGCCAGCAGCGCCACAGGGTCCACCGGGGAGCTGTTTTTT
CASSATGSTGELFF
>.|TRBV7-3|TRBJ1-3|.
TGTGCCAGCAGCCTGCCAGGGGGAAACACCATATATTTT
CASSLPGGNTIYF
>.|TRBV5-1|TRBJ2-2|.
TGCGCCAGCAGCTTGGTCCAGGGTATGTCCGGGGAGCTGTTTTTT
CASSLVQGMSGELFF
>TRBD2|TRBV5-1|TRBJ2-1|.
TGCGCCAGCAGCTTGGGTTTAGCGGGGGGGCCCTATTACAATGAGCAGTTCTTC
CASSLGLAGGPYYNEQFF
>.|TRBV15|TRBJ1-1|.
TGTGCCACCAGCAGAGGACAGCGGAACACTGAAGCTTTCTTT
CATSRGQRNTEAFF
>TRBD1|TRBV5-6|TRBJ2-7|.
TGTGCCAGCAGCTTGGTTACAGGGGCCGATCTATCCTACGAGCAGTACTTC
CASSLVTGADLSYEQYF
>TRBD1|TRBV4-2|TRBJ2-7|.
TGTGCCAGCAGCCAAAAGGACAGGGGCGGTCACGAGCAGTACTTC
CASSQKDRGGHEQYF
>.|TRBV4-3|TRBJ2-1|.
TGCGCCAGCAGCCGAACCGGGTCTCGTCAGTTCTTC
CASSRTGSRQFF
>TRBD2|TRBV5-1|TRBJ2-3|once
TGCGCCAGCAGCGAGGGACTAGCGGGGCCCACAGATACGCAGTATTTT
CASSEGLAGPTDTQYF
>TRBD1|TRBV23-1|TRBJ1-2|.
TGCGCCAGCAGTCAACGGGACAGGGGAACGGGTGGCTACACCTTC
CASSQRDRGTGGYTF
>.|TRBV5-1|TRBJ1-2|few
TGCGCCAGCAGCCCTCGGTCCAACTATGGCTACACCTTC
CASSPRSNYGYTF
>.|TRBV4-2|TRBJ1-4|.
TGTGCCAGCAGCCAACTGGGACATGTCAATGAAAAACTGTTTTTT
CASSQLGHVNEKLFF
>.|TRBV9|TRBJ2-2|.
TGTGCCAGCAGCGTAGTAGAGACCGGGGAGCTGTTTTTT
CASSVVETGELFF
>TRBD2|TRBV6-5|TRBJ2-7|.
TGTGCCAGCAGTTACGGGCGGGGGGACTACGAGCAGTACTTC
CASSYGRGDYEQYF
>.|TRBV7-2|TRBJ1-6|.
TGTGCCAGCAGCTCCGCTGCGCTCGATAATTCACCCCTCCACTTT
CASSSAALDNSPLHF
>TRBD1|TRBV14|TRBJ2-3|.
TGTGCCAGCAGTCCCACAGGGGGAGATACGCAGTATTTT
CASSPTGGDTQYF
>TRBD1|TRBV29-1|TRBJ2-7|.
TGCAGCGTTGTTTTGACAGGGCCCTACGAGCAGTACTTC
CSVVLTGPYEQYF
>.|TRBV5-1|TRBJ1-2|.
TGCGCCAGCAGCTTGGATCCAGACTATGGCTACACCTTC
CASSLDPDYGYTF
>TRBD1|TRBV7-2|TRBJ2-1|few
TGTGCCAGCAGCTCCGGGACAGGCCGGTTCTTC
CASSSGTGRFF
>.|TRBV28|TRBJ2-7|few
TGTGCCAGCAGTTTGGTCCTTAGCACAGGGGGGGATGGGAGGAAGTACGAGCAGTACTTC
CASSLVLSTGGDGRKYEQYF
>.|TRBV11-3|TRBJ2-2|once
TGTGCCAGCAGCCCCGGACAGCTCGTCGGGGAGCTGTTTTTT
CASSPGQLVGELFF
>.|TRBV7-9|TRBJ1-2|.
TGTGCCAGCAGCTTAGGTACCGGCTATGGCTACACCTTC
CASSLGTGYGYTF
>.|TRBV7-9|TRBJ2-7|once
TGTGCCAGCAGCTTATTCGGGGGCCGGGACAGACTATACGAGCAGTACTTC
CASSLFGGRDRLYEQYF